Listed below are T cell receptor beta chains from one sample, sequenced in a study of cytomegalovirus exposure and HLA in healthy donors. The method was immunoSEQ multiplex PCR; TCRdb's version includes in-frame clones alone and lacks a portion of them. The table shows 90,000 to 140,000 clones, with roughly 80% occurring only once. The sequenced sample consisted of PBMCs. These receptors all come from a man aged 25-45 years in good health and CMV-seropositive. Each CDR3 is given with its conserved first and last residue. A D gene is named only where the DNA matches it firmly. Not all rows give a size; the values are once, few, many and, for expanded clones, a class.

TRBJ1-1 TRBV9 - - TGTGCCAGCAGCCAGACCACGTCGTCAGGGGCTTTCTTT CASSQTTSSGAFF
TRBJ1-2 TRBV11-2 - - TGTGCCAGCAGCTTAGAAGGGGTCGGCTACACCTTC CASSLEGVGYTF
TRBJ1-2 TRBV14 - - TGTGCCAGCAGCCAAGCCAGGTACGGTGGCTACACCTTC CASSQARYGGYTF
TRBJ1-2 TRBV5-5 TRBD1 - TGTGCCAGCAGCGCCCGCGGGACAGGGCTAAATGGCTACACCTTC CASSARGTGLNGYTF
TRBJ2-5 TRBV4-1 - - TGCGCCAGCAGCCAAGAGCCCGACACACAAGAGACCCAGTACTTC CASSQEPDTQETQYF
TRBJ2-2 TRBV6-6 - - TGTGCCAGCAGTGTCCGCCCCCTCGGGGTGTCCGGGGAGCTGTTTTTT CASSVRPLGVSGELFF
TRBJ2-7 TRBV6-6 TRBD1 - TGTGCCAGCAGTTACCCGGCGGACGGACAGGTGGAGCAGTACTTC CASSYPADGQVEQYF
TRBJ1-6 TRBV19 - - TGTGCCAGTAGTATGGGTGGGGGGGGCAATCATAATTCACCCCTCCACTTT CASSMGGGGNHNSPLHF
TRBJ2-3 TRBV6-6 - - TGTGCCAGCACCCAGGGACTCACAGATACGCAGTATTTT CASTQGLTDTQYF
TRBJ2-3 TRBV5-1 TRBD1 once TGCGCCAGCAGCGGGACAGAGGGGCGCACAGATACGCAGTATTTT CASSGTEGRTDTQYF
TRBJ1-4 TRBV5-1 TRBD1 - TGCGCCAGCAGCCGAGGACAGGCTAATGAAAAACTGTTTTTT CASSRGQANEKLFF
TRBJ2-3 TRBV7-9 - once TGTGCCAGCAGCTCAATCACAGATACGCAGTATTTT CASSSITDTQYF
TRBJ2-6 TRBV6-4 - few TGTGCCAGCAGTGACTCGACAGGTGGGGCCAACGTCCTGACTTTC CASSDSTGGANVLTF
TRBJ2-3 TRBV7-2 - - TGTGCCAGCAGCTTAGCGGGGGGACTCGGCACAGATACGCAGTATTTT CASSLAGGLGTDTQYF
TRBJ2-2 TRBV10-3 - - TGTGCCATCAGTGAGCGTCGGGATACCGGGGAGCTGTTTTTT CAISERRDTGELFF
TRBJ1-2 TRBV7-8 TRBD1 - TGTGCCAGCAGCCTGACAGGGGGAGATACCATGGGCTACACCTTC CASSLTGGDTMGYTF
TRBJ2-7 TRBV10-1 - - TGCGCCAGCAGTGAACACAGGGCAACGGACCCCTACGAGCAGTACTTC CASSEHRATDPYEQYF
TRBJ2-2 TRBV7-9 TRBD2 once TGTGCCAGCAGCTTAGGGATAGCGGGGGTGAACACCGGGGAGCTGTTTTTT CASSLGIAGVNTGELFF
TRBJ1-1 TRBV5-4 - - TGTGCCAGCAGGCGTACTCCCGACACTGAAGCTTTCTTT CASRRTPDTEAFF
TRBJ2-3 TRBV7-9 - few TGTGCCAGCAGCCAGGGACATCCCACAGATACGCAGTATTTT CASSQGHPTDTQYF
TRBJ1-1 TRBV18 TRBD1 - TGTGCCAGCTCACCGGGACAGGCCCAAGTCGAAGCTTTCTTT CASSPGQAQVEAFF
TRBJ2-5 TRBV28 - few TGTGCCAGCAGGTCGGTCGTGAGCAAAGAGACCCAGTACTTC CASRSVVSKETQYF
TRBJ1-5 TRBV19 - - TGTGCCAGTAGTACCGGTTTGGAGGGGTTCGGTCAGCCCCAGCATTTT CASSTGLEGFGQPQHF